These 21 T cell receptor beta chains were all obtained from the same sample, sequenced in a study of control samples from healthy donors and cancer patients. TCRdb keeps only in-frame clones here, not all; method: immunoSEQ multiplex PCR. Of hundreds of thousands of clones in the sample, approximately 80% are singletons; the top ten hold about an eighth. Material for sequencing was PBMCs. The receptors come from a woman aged 55-70 years with lung cancer.

This clone appeared a single time. The chain carries TRBV19 and TRBJ2-1, with 12 bases identical to TRBD2. The CDR3 is 17 amino acids. Per the germline V gene, CDR1 is LNHDA and CDR2 is SQIVND (reference sequence). J was trimmed by 3 bases and V by 6 bases; bases with no gene match: 9. CDR3 bases: TGTGCCAGTAGAGACTGGGGACTAGCGGGCCTCTACAATGAGCAGTTCTTC. As protein: CASRDWGLAGLYNEQFF.

J is TRBJ1-1 and V is TRBV29-1; 7 nucleotides agree with TRBD1. The CDR3 extends over 13 amino acids. The germline V gene encodes CDR1 SQVTM and CDR2 ANQGSEA. The V segment lost 6 bases and the J segment 1 base; nucleotides outside the gene matches: 5. The CDR3 bases are TGCAGCGTCACCGGGACAGCGAACACTGAAGCTTTCTTT. Its protein is CSVTGTANTEAFF.

This clone was recorded only once. The V gene is TRBV28, the J gene TRBJ2-7; 7 bases fit TRBD1. The CDR3 contains 15 residues. CDR1 is MDHEN and CDR2 is SYDVKM in the germline V gene. V shed 2 bases and J 0 bases; nucleotides not matched to a gene: 4. CDR3: CASSLGDSLSYEQYF. As DNA, the CDR3 is TGTGCCAGCAGTTTAGGGGACAGCCTCTCCTACGAGCAGTACTTC.

V gene TRBV2 combines with J gene TRBJ1-4; unclear D gene. Deletions cut 6 bases from V and 0 bases from J, with 14 bases between. CDR1 SNHLY and CDR2 FYNNEI come from the germline V gene. The CDR3 covers 16 residues. As DNA, the CDR3 is TGTGCCAGCAGCTCCAGGCTTTTGGCAACTAATGAAAAACTGTTTTTT. This sequence encodes CASSSRLLATNEKLFF.

This clone was seen a single time. This chain uses TRBV12-3 or TRBV12-4 with TRBJ2-7; D not resolved. This CDR3 is built from 13 residues. V lost 6 bases and J lost 6, with 15 bases in between. The CDR3 sequence: CASRGRLKAEQYF. As DNA, the CDR3 is TGTGCCAGCAGAGGGCGGTTAAAGGCCGAGCAGTACTTC.

In DNA form, the CDR3 reads TGTGCTTTAGACGGGGCCTACAATGAGCAGTTCTTC. It encodes CALDGAYNEQFF. V is TRBV19 and J is TRBJ2-1; tentative D call: TRBD2 (5 bases). This CDR3 has 12 amino acids. Per the germline V gene, CDR1 is LNHDA and CDR2 is SQIVND (reference sequence).

The chain is built from TRBV29-1 and TRBJ2-5; D gene unclear. Germline V CDR1 and CDR2: SQVTM, ANQGSEA. V lost 6 bases, J lost 2 bases, and 10 bases lay in between. The CDR3 is made up of 12 amino acids. CDR3 in amino acids: CSVAHTQETQYF. CDR3 coding DNA: TGCAGCGTCGCCCATACACAAGAGACCCAGTACTTC.

V and J are TRBV6-2 or TRBV6-3 and TRBJ1-1; weak D call: TRBD1 (6 bases). CDR1 and CDR2 from the germline V gene are MNHEY and SVGEGT. The CDR3 extends over 13 amino acids. V was clipped by 2 bases and J by 4 bases, with 8 bases between them. The CDR3 region is CASSYTTGTEAFF. CDR3 DNA: TGTGCCAGCAGTTACACGACAGGCACTGAAGCTTTCTTT.

The chain links TRBV10-3 to TRBJ1-3, with D unclear. CDR3 size: 16 residues. CDR1 and CDR2 from the germline V gene are ENHRY and SYGVKD. V lost 0 bases and J 4 bases, leaving 13 bases between the germline ends. DNA for the CDR3: TGTGCCATCAGTGAGTCAAGGGCCGTACAAGGAAACACCATATATTTT. It yields the protein CAISESRAVQGNTIYF.

This rearrangement joins TRBV19 to TRBJ1-5, with 7 bases that match TRBD1. The V gene end was trimmed by 8 bases and the J gene end by 5 bases; junction bases not matched to a gene: 6. The CDR3 contains 13 residues. CDR1 LNHDA and CDR2 SQIVND come from the germline V gene (reference sequence). CDR3: CASGDRLHQPQHF. The DNA of the CDR3 is TGTGCCAGTGGGGACAGACTTCATCAGCCCCAGCATTTT.

The V call is TRBV5-4, the J call TRBJ2-3; D perhaps matches TRBD1 (6 bases). The CDR3 loop spans 15 amino acids. The germline gives CDR1 SGHNT, CDR2 YYREEE (reference sequence). V lost 4 bases and J 0 bases, leaving 12 bases between the germline ends. CDR3 sequence: CASSQDRYSTDTQYF. CDR3 in DNA: TGTGCCAGCAGCCAGGACAGATATAGCACAGATACGCAGTATTTT.

The chain uses TRBV28 and TRBJ1-2; maybe TRBD1 (6 bases). The V end was cut by 2 bases, the J end by 2 bases, with 12 bases between. The CDR3 runs to 15 residues. Germline assignment: CDR1 MDHEN and CDR2 SYDVKM. CDR3: CASSLSHQGNYGYTF. The CDR3 nucleotides are TGTGCCAGCAGTTTAAGTCATCAGGGGAACTATGGCTACACCTTC.

The gene calls are TRBV5-1 and TRBJ2-1; D perhaps matches TRBD2 (6 bases). The CDR3 is made up of 14 amino acids. In germline, CDR1 is SGHRS, CDR2 YFSETQ. The V and J ends lost 4 bases and 3 bases respectively, with 11 bases between them. The CDR3 nucleotides read TGCGCCAGCAGCGCCGGGACTGTCTACAATGAGCAGTTCTTC. Encoded protein: CASSAGTVYNEQFF.

CDR3 loop: CSASRDTGNYEQYF. The CDR3 coding sequence is TGCAGTGCTAGTCGGGATACAGGAAACTACGAGCAGTACTTC. The rearrangement links TRBV20-1 to TRBJ2-7; D may be TRBD1 or TRBD2 (5 bases each). V shed 3 bases and J shed 3 bases, with 15 bases lying between them. The CDR3 loop spans 14 amino acids. Germline V gene data show CDR1 as DFQATT and CDR2 as SNEGSKA (reference sequence).

As regards this clone: Other nucleotide sequences from this sample produce the same CDR3. V and J are TRBV11-3 and TRBJ1-1; D unresolved. From germline, CDR1 is SGHNT and CDR2 YENEEA. The CDR3 sequence is 13 residues long. Trimming stripped 5 bases from V and 1 base from J, with 8 bases between. DNA of the CDR3: TGTGCCAGCAGCCCCGGACCGAACACTGAAGCTTTCTTT. This encodes CASSPGPNTEAFF.

This clone was seen more than once but under ten times. The rearrangement links TRBV27 to TRBJ1-5, with no clear D. The germline V and J ends were trimmed by 5 bases and 0 bases, with 8 bases remaining between them. This CDR3 comprises 14 residues. In germline, CDR1 is MNHEY, CDR2 SMNVEV (reference sequence). The CDR3 nucleotides are TGTGCCAGCAGTCGTCAAAATAGCAATCAGCCCCAGCATTTT. Amino acid sequence: CASSRQNSNQPQHF.

This clone has a single count. The chain carries TRBV5-1 and TRBJ1-3; D is unclear. Trimming took off 5 bases at V and 4 bases at J, with 10 bases between the two ends. CDR1 and CDR2 from the germline V gene are SGHRS and YFSETQ. The CDR3 is made up of 13 amino acids. The CDR3 DNA reads as TGCGCCAGCAGACCAAACACGGGAAACACCATATATTTT. This gives the protein CASRPNTGNTIYF.

The genes are TRBV4-2 and TRBJ1-3; 10 positions match TRBD1. Germline trimming cut 4 bases from V and 4 bases from J; bases unmatched to any gene: 7. The germline V gene has CDR1 LGHNA and CDR2 YNFKEQ. CDR3 length equals 16 residues. The chain's CDR3 is CASSLVGTGAGNTIYF. The CDR3 DNA follows: TGTGCCAGCAGCCTAGTAGGGACAGGGGCAGGAAACACCATATATTTT.

V and J are TRBV4-2 and TRBJ1-1; D remains unclear. Germline CDR1 LGHNA, CDR2 YNFKEQ. V dropped 0 bases and J dropped 10 bases, with 6 bases sitting between them. This CDR3 has 11 residues. The CDR3 nucleotides are TGTGCCAGCAGCCAAGAGAAGGGAGCTTTCTTT. It encodes CASSQEKGAFF.

The chain is built from TRBV28 and TRBJ2-5, with D uncertain. This CDR3 is built from 12 residues. The V end lost 1 base, the J end lost 4 bases, and 4 bases lay between the germline ends. Germline CDR1 MDHEN, CDR2 SYDVKM. CDR3 residues: CASSLSVETQYF. In DNA form, the CDR3 reads TGTGCCAGCAGTTTATCGGTAGAGACCCAGTACTTC.

The rearrangement uses TRBV2 and TRBJ1-1, with TRBD1 identical over 7 bases. Germline loops: CDR1 SNHLY, CDR2 FYNNEI. With 8 bases clipped from V and 5 bases from J, the junction kept 8 bases outside the gene matches. CDR3 length equals 13 residues. CDR3 sequence: CASALDRVTEAFF. For the CDR3, the DNA is TGTGCCAGCGCCCTAGACAGGGTTACTGAAGCTTTCTTT.